These T cell receptor beta chains were read from a single sample in a study of CD8+ T cells in alopecia areata. Assay: immunoSEQ multiplex PCR; the TCRdb copy retains only in-frame clones and omits some. The sample records about 64,000 clones, roughly 40% being singletons. Material: NKG2D-low CD8+ T cells sorted from blood. The receptors originated from a human donor with alopecia areata. CDR3s include the opening cysteine and the closing phenylalanine or tryptophan. Fields, in order: clone size, J gene, D gene, V gene, CDR3 protein, CDR3 DNA. D genes are given only for firm matches. Only some rows state a clone size, as once, few, many or a class for expanded clones.

few TRBJ2-7 - TRBV5-4 CASSLDFYEQYF TGTGCCAGCAGCTTGGACTTCTACGAGCAGTACTTC
- TRBJ2-7 TRBD2 TRBV7-8 CASSPNNLAEPAYEQYF TGTGCCAGCAGCCCTAATAACCTAGCGGAGCCCGCCTACGAGCAGTACTTC
- TRBJ2-1 - TRBV28 CASSSASGGLYNEQFF TGTGCCAGCAGTTCCGCCTCCGGGGGCCTATACAATGAGCAGTTCTTC
- TRBJ1-6 TRBD1 TRBV25-1 CASSWDRDNSPLHF TGTGCCAGCAGCTGGGACAGGGATAATTCACCCCTCCACTTT
- TRBJ2-7 - TRBV28 CASSYGQFSYEQYF TGTGCCAGCAGTTACGGACAGTTCAGCTACGAGCAGTACTTC
- TRBJ2-1 - TRBV25-1 CASSEFVEQFF TGTGCCAGCAGTGAATTCGTCGAGCAGTTCTTC
few TRBJ2-1 - TRBV7-9 CASSPSGAQPRYNEQFF TGTGCCAGCAGCCCCTCGGGGGCCCAACCGAGATACAATGAGCAGTTCTTC
few TRBJ2-1 TRBD2 TRBV5-1 CASRNLAGEFNEQFF TGCGCCAGCAGGAATCTAGCGGGAGAATTCAATGAGCAGTTCTTC
once TRBJ2-7 TRBD1 TRBV27 CASSPGTGYYEQYF TGTGCCAGCAGTCCCGGGACAGGATACTACGAGCAGTACTTC
- TRBJ2-7 TRBD2 TRBV18 CASSPWTSGASYEQYF TGTGCCAGCTCACCCTGGACTAGCGGGGCCTCCTACGAGCAGTACTTC
few TRBJ2-7 TRBD2 TRBV19 CASSAAGGGYEQYF TGTGCCAGTAGTGCCGCGGGAGGTGGTTACGAGCAGTACTTC
- TRBJ2-5 - TRBV6-4 CASSEANSQETQYF TGTGCCAGCAGTGAAGCGAACAGCCAAGAGACCCAGTACTTC
- TRBJ1-1 - TRBV2 CASSELNTEAFF TGTGCCAGCAGTGAGTTGAACACTGAAGCTTTCTTT
- TRBJ2-1 - TRBV27 CASSLSIHNEQFF TGTGCCAGCAGTTTATCCATTCACAATGAGCAGTTCTTC
few TRBJ2-1 - TRBV7-9 CASSPPSYNEQFF TGTGCCAGCAGCCCCCCCTCCTACAATGAGCAGTTCTTC
- TRBJ2-7 - TRBV14 CASSILAGGNEQYF TGTGCCAGCAGCATCCTCGCGGGTGGCAACGAGCAGTACTTC
once TRBJ2-1 TRBD1 TRBV25-1 CASSGPGQGDYNEQFF TGTGCCAGCAGTGGCCCGGGACAGGGGGACTACAATGAGCAGTTCTTC
- TRBJ1-5 - TRBV30 CAWNQQGNQPQHF TGTGCCTGGAACCAACAGGGCAATCAGCCCCAGCATTTT
- TRBJ2-7 - TRBV7-9 CASTETYEQYF TGTGCCAGCACCGAGACCTACGAGCAGTACTTC
- TRBJ1-1 - TRBV5-1 CASSLGLQGMNTEAFF TGCGCCAGCAGCTTGGGCCTCCAGGGGATGAACACTGAAGCTTTCTTT
few TRBJ1-1 - TRBV29-1 CSVVIGGEGAFF TGCAGCGTTGTTATCGGGGGAGAGGGAGCTTTCTTT
- TRBJ1-2 TRBD1 TRBV29-1 CSVVIETGGLRYTF TGCAGCGTTGTGATCGAGACAGGGGGACTCCGCTACACCTTC
- TRBJ1-1 - TRBV30 CAWSVGGITEAFF TGTGCCTGGAGTGTTGGAGGGATCACTGAAGCTTTCTTT
- TRBJ2-7 - TRBV27 CASSPTGRFSYEQYF TGTGCCAGCAGTCCCACCGGCCGCTTCTCCTACGAGCAGTACTTC
few TRBJ2-5 - TRBV29-1 CSVEGGVLEETQYF TGCAGCGTTGAAGGAGGGGTACTAGAAGAGACCCAGTACTTC
- TRBJ1-2 - TRBV19 CASSIGSDDYGYTF TGTGCCAGTAGCATAGGTTCGGATGACTATGGCTACACCTTC
- TRBJ2-1 - TRBV9 CASSPGPYNEQFF TGTGCCAGCAGCCCCGGACCCTACAATGAGCAGTTCTTC
- TRBJ2-5 - TRBV29-1 CSVLGGGQETQYF TGCAGCGTCTTAGGGGGGGGACAAGAGACCCAGTACTTC
- TRBJ2-7 - TRBV28 CASSLRSRPHEQYF TGTGCCAGCAGTTTGAGGTCCAGGCCCCACGAGCAGTACTTC
- TRBJ2-3 - TRBV7-9 CASSSEWNTQYF TGTGCCAGCAGCTCGGAATGGAATACGCAGTATTTT
few TRBJ2-6 - TRBV29-1 CSVEAGAFGANVLTF TGCAGCGTTGAAGCGGGGGCGTTTGGGGCCAACGTCCTGACTTTC
- TRBJ2-7 - TRBV27 CASSFRGPVSYEQYF TGTGCCAGCAGTTTCCGCGGGCCCGTCTCCTACGAGCAGTACTTC
few TRBJ2-4 TRBD2 TRBV2 CASSEATAGGPVGAKNIQYF TGTGCCAGCAGTGAGGCCACAGCGGGAGGGCCGGTTGGAGCCAAAAACATTCAGTACTTC
few TRBJ2-2 - TRBV9 CASSPIRTGELFF TGTGCCAGCAGCCCCATTCGCACCGGGGAGCTGTTTTTT
few TRBJ2-7 - TRBV12-5 CASGLERTETYEQYF TGTGCTAGTGGTTTGGAAAGGACGGAGACCTACGAGCAGTACTTC
- TRBJ2-5 - TRBV13 CASRGDIETQYF TGTGCCAGCAGGGGGGACATAGAGACCCAGTACTTC
- TRBJ2-7 - TRBV6-6 CASNPSGSSYEQYF TGTGCCAGCAATCCGAGCGGTAGCTCCTACGAGCAGTACTTC
few TRBJ2-7 - TRBV29-1 CSAVMLGAYEQYF TGCAGCGCAGTCATGTTGGGGGCCTACGAGCAGTACTTC
- TRBJ1-5 - TRBV4-1 CASSQAWQGLNQPQHF TGCGCCAGCAGCCAAGCCTGGCAGGGACTCAATCAGCCCCAGCATTTT